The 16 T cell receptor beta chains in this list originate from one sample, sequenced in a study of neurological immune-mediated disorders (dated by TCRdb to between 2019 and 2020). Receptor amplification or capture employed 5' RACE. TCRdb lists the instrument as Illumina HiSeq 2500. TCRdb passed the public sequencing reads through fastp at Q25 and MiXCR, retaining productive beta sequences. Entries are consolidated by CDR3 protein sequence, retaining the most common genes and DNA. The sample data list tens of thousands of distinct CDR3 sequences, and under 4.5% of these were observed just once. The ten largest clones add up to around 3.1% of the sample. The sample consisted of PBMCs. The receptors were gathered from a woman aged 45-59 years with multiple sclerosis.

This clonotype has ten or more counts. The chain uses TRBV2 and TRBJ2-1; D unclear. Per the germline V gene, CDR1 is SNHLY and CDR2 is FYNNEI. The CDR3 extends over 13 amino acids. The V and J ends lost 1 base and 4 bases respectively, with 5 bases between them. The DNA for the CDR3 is TGTGCCAGCAGTGAAGATGGGTACAATGAGCAGTTCTTC. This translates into CASSEDGYNEQFF.

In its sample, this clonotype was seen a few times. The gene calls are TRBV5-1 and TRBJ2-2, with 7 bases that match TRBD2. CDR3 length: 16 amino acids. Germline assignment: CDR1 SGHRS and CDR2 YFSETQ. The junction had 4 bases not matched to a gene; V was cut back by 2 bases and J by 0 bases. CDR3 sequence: CASSLGAGSNTGELFF. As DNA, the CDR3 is TGCGCCAGCAGCTTAGGAGCGGGGTCGAACACCGGGGAGCTGTTTTTT.

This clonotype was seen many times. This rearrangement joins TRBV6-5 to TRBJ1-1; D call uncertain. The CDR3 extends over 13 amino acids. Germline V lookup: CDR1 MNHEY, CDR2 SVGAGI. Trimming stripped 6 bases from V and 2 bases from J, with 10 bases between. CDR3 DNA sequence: TGTGCCAGCAGGAAGATGAAAAACACTGAAGCTTTCTTT. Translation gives CASRKMKNTEAFF.

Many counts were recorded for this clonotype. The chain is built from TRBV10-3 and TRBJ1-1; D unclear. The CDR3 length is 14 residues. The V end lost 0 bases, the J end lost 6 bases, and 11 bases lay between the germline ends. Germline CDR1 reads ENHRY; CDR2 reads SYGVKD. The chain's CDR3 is CAISESFSRPEAFF. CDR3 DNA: TGTGCCATCAGTGAGTCGTTTTCAAGGCCTGAAGCTTTCTTT.

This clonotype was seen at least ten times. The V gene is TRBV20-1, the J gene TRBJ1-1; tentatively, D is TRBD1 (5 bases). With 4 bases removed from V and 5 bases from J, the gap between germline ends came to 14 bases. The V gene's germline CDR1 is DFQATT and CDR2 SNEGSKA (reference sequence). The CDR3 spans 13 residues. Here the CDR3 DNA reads TGCAGTGCTATGGACATTTCGGGGACTGAAGCTTTCTTT. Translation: CSAMDISGTEAFF.

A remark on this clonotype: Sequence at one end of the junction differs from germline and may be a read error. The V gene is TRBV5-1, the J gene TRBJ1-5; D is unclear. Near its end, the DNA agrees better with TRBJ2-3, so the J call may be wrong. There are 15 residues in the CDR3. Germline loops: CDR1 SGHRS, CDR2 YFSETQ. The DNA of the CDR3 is TGCGCAAGCAGCTTGGATTTTAGTGTTGGTCAGCCCCAGTATTTT. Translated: CASSLDFSVGQPQYF.

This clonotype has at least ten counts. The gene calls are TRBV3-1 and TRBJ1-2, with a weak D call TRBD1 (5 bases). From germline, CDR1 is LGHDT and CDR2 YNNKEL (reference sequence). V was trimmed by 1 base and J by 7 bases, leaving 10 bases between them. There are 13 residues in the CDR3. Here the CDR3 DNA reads TGTGCCAGCAGCCAAGGACAGAGTATTGGCTACACCTTC. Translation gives CASSQGQSIGYTF.

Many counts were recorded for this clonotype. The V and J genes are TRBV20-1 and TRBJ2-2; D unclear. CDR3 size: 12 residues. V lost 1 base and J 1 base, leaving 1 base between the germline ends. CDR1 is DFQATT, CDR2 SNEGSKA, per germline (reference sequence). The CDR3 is CSARGNTGELFF. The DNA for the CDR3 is TGCAGTGCTAGAGGGAACACCGGGGAGCTGTTTTTT.

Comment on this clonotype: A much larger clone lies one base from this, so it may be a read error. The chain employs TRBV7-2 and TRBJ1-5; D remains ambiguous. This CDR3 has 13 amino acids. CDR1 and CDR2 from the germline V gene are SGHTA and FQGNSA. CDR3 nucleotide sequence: TGTGCCAGCAGCTCGACGCGGACCCAGCCCCAGAATTTT. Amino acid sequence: CASSSTRTQPQNF.

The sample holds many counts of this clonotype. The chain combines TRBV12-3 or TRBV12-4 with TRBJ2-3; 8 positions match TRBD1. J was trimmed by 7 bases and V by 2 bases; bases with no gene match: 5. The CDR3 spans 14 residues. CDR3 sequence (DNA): TGTGCCAGCAGTTTATCAGGGGGCGTCCATACGCAGTATTTT. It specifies CASSLSGGVHTQYF.

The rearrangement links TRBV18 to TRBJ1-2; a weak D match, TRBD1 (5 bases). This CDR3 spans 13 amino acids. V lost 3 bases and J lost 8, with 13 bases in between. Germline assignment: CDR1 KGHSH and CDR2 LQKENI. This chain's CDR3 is CASSPGTGQGYTF. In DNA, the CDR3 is TGTGCCAGCTCACCTGGGACCGGACAAGGCTACACCTTC.

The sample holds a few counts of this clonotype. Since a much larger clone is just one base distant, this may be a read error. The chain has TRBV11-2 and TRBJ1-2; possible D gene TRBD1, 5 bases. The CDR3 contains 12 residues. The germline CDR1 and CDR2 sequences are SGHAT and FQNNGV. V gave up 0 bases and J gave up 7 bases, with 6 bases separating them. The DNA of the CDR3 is TGTGCCAGCAGCTTAGACGGGGGTGGCTACACCTTC. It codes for CASSLDGGGYTF. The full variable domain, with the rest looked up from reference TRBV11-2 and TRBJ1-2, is EAGVAQSPRYKIIEKRQSVAFWCNPISGHATLYWYQQILGQGPKLLIQFQNNGVVDDSQLPKDRFSAERLKGVDSTLKIQPAKLEDSAVYLCASSLDGGGYTFGSGTRLTVV.

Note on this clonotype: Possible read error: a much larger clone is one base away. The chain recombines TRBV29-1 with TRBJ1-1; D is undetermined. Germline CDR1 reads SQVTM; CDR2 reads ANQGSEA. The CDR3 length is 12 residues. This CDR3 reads CSGLDGGTEAFF. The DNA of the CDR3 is TGCAGTGGTTTGGATGGAGGCACTGAAGCTTTCTTT.

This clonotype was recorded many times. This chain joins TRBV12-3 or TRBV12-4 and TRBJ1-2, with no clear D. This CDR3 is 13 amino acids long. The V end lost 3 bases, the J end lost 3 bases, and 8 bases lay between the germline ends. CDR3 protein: CASSFRGYYGYTF. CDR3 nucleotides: TGTGCCAGCAGTTTCCGGGGATACTATGGCTACACCTTC.

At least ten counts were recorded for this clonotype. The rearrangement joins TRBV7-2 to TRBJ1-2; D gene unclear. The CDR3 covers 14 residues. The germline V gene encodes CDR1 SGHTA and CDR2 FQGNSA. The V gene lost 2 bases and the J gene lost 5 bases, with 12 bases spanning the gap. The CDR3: CASSLSPIGYGYTF. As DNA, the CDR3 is TGTGCCAGCAGCTTATCCCCCATCGGGTATGGCTACACCTTC.

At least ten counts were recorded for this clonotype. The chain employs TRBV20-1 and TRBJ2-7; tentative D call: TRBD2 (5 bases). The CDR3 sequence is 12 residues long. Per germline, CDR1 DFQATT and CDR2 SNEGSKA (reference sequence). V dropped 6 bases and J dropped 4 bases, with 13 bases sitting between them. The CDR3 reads CSAVQSGYEQYF. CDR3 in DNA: TGCAGTGCGGTACAGTCGGGGTACGAGCAGTACTTC.